Listed below are T cell receptor beta chains from one sample, sequenced in a study of cytotoxic CD8 clonotypes in ibrutinib-treated CLL. Repertoires were generated with immunoSEQ multiplex PCR, while TCRdb's copy carries only in-frame clones and drops some. The table includes around 140,000 clones, 70% to 90% detected once. Source: PBMCs, taken after 24 months of ibrutinib treatment. All receptors derive from a human donor with chronic lymphocytic leukemia. CDR3s include the opening cysteine and the closing phenylalanine or tryptophan. D genes are given only for firm matches. Clone size is stated in some rows and not others, as once, few, many or a class when expanded.

abundance | j_gene | d_gene | v_gene | CDR3aa | CDR3nt
many | TRBJ1-2 | TRBD1 | TRBV28 | CASTSGQGAYGYTF | TGTGCCAGCACTTCCGGACAGGGCGCCTATGGCTACACCTTC
NA | TRBJ2-7 | NA | TRBV18 | CASSPGASSYEQYF | TGTGCCAGCTCGCCTGGGGCTAGCTCCTACGAGCAGTACTTC
once | TRBJ2-2 | TRBD1 | TRBV4-2 | CASSPYNGQGSGELFF | TGTGCCAGCAGCCCATATAACGGACAGGGCTCCGGGGAGCTGTTTTTT
NA | TRBJ2-4 | TRBD1 | TRBV7-2 | CASSLVGTGLLAKNIQYF | TGTGCCAGCAGCTTAGTTGGGACAGGGCTCCTAGCCAAAAACATTCAGTACTTC
NA | TRBJ2-7 | TRBD1 | TRBV11-2 | CASSLGQGAFYEQYF | TGTGCCAGCAGCTTAGGGCAGGGGGCGTTCTACGAGCAGTACTTC
many | TRBJ1-4 | NA | TRBV4-3 | CASSQDWVSYEKLFF | TGCGCCAGCAGCCAAGATTGGGTTTCGTATGAAAAACTGTTTTTT
NA | TRBJ2-1 | TRBD2 | TRBV18 | CASSPKASGTSYNEQFF | TGTGCCAGCTCACCGAAGGCTAGCGGGACCTCCTACAATGAGCAGTTCTTC
NA | TRBJ2-3 | TRBD2 | TRBV4-1 | CASSLRTSGTTYGDTQYF | TGCGCCAGCAGCCTACGGACTAGCGGGACTACCTACGGAGATACGCAGTATTTT
once | TRBJ2-7 | TRBD2 | TRBV28 | CASRKRASGSHSYEQYF | TGTGCCAGCAGAAAGAGGGCTAGCGGGAGTCATTCCTACGAGCAGTACTTC
once | TRBJ1-5 | TRBD1 | TRBV28 | CASSLNPGTGLYSNQPQHF | TGTGCCAGCAGTTTAAATCCCGGGACAGGGTTGTATAGCAATCAGCCCCAGCATTTT
NA | TRBJ2-1 | NA | TRBV14 | CASSPPKWAGKVWDEQFF | TGTGCCAGCAGCCCACCAAAGTGGGCGGGAAAAGTTTGGGATGAGCAGTTCTTC
NA | TRBJ2-5 | TRBD1 | TRBV15 | CATSRATGGVETQYF | TGTGCCACCAGCAGAGCCACAGGGGGCGTCGAGACCCAGTACTTC
NA | TRBJ1-2 | TRBD1 | TRBV28 | CASSPTGRNYGYTF | TGTGCCAGCAGCCCGACAGGGAGAAACTATGGCTACACCTTC
NA | TRBJ2-5 | NA | TRBV4-1 | CASSRGHLETQYF | TGCGCCAGCAGCAGGGGACACCTAGAGACCCAGTACTTC
NA | TRBJ2-3 | TRBD2 | TRBV19 | CATKPTSGGSTQYF | TGTGCCACTAAGCCTACTAGCGGGGGTTCTACGCAGTATTTT
few | TRBJ2-7 | NA | TRBV2 | CASRRSTEQYF | TGTGCCAGCAGGCGTTCCACCGAGCAGTACTTC
NA | TRBJ2-3 | TRBD2 | TRBV4-3 | CASSQSGSFIDTQYF | TGCGCCAGCAGCCAGAGCGGGAGCTTTATAGATACGCAGTATTTT
many | TRBJ2-3 | NA | TRBV11-1 | CASSSVGGADTQYF | TGTGCCAGCAGCTCCGTTGGAGGGGCAGATACGCAGTATTTT
NA | TRBJ1-2 | TRBD1 | TRBV2 | CASRNRGSGYTF | TGTGCCAGCAGAAACAGGGGCAGCGGCTACACCTTC
NA | TRBJ2-5 | TRBD2 | TRBV7-7 | CASSLEGRAGRETQYF | TGTGCTAGCAGCTTAGAGGGGAGAGCGGGAAGGGAGACCCAGTACTTC
NA | TRBJ2-6 | TRBD2 | TRBV7-2 | CASSLLAGGSGANVLTF | TGTGCCAGCAGCTTACTAGCGGGGGGCTCTGGGGCCAACGTCCTGACTTTC
NA | TRBJ2-7 | TRBD2 | TRBV4-1 | CASSQGRRGGSYEQYF | TGCGCCAGCAGCCAAGGCCGAAGAGGCGGGAGCTACGAGCAGTACTTC
NA | TRBJ2-1 | TRBD2 | TRBV29-1 | CSLLAGIYNEQFF | TGCAGCCTACTAGCGGGAATCTACAATGAGCAGTTCTTC
NA | TRBJ2-1 | NA | TRBV28 | CASSFRNEQFF | TGTGCCAGCAGTTTCAGAAATGAGCAGTTCTTC
NA | TRBJ2-7 | NA | TRBV6-6 | CASSYYSRVQSYEQYF | TGTGCCAGCAGTTACTATTCTAGAGTTCAATCCTACGAGCAGTACTTC
NA | TRBJ2-7 | NA | TRBV28 | CASSFGGWQYF | TGTGCCAGCAGTTTTGGTGGATGGCAGTACTTC
once | TRBJ2-3 | NA | TRBV7-3 | CASSLGTGTRDTQYF | TGTGCCAGCAGCTTAGGAACCGGGACCAGAGATACGCAGTATTTT
NA | TRBJ1-2 | TRBD1 | TRBV30 | CAWRGQGENYGYTF | TGTGCCTGGAGAGGACAGGGCGAAAACTATGGCTACACCTTC
NA | TRBJ1-3 | NA | TRBV6-5 | CASATDSVNTIYF | TGTGCCAGCGCGACGGACAGTGTAAACACCATATATTTT
NA | TRBJ1-6 | NA | TRBV9 | CASNRDSDSPLHF | TGTGCCAGCAACCGGGACTCCGATTCACCCCTCCACTTT
NA | TRBJ1-1 | NA | TRBV7-9 | CASSIQAGMNTEAFF | TGTGCCAGCAGTATCCAAGCTGGAATGAACACTGAAGCTTTCTTT
NA | TRBJ2-5 | TRBD1 | TRBV28 | CASSSRDRGLGETQYF | TGTGCCAGCAGTTCCCGTGACAGGGGGCTAGGGGAGACCCAGTACTTC
NA | TRBJ2-7 | NA | TRBV2 | CASSQRTAYEQYF | TGTGCCAGCAGTCAGAGGACAGCCTACGAGCAGTACTTC
NA | TRBJ1-4 | NA | TRBV5-1 | CASSSSLGGTNEKLFF | TGCGCCAGCAGCTCAAGCCTCGGGGGGACTAATGAAAAACTGTTTTTT
NA | TRBJ1-1 | NA | TRBV25-1 | CASSEPMNTEAFF | TGTGCCAGCAGTGAGCCGATGAACACTGAAGCTTTCTTT
NA | TRBJ2-6 | TRBD2 | TRBV18 | CASSPLLAGISGANVLTF | TGTGCCAGCTCACCGTTATTAGCGGGGATCTCTGGGGCCAACGTCCTGACTTTC
NA | TRBJ2-5 | TRBD1 | TRBV5-1 | CASSLTGQKETQYF | TGCGCCAGCAGCTTGACGGGACAGAAAGAGACCCAGTACTTC
NA | TRBJ1-4 | NA | TRBV28 | CASMVNEKLFF | TGTGCCAGCATGGTTAATGAAAAACTGTTTTTT
once | TRBJ1-2 | NA | TRBV7-9 | CASSLALSGIDGYTF | TGTGCCAGCAGCTTAGCGCTTTCCGGGATTGATGGCTACACCTTC
NA | TRBJ2-7 | NA | TRBV29-1 | CSAKTGQSSYEQYF | TGCAGCGCTAAGACAGGTCAAAGCTCCTACGAGCAGTACTTC
NA | TRBJ2-3 | NA | TRBV5-4 | CASSPLGSGATDTQYF | TGTGCCAGCAGCCCCTTGGGATCGGGGGCCACAGATACGCAGTATTTT
NA | TRBJ2-5 | NA | TRBV1 | CTSSRRGGAETQYF | TGCACCAGCAGCCGGCGGGGGGGGGCCGAGACCCAGTACTTC
NA | TRBJ1-2 | NA | TRBV5-4 | CASSTVGVSHYGYTF | TGTGCCAGCAGTACAGTGGGGGTATCGCACTATGGCTACACCTTC
NA | TRBJ1-6 | TRBD1 | TRBV6-5 | CASSKRGQGNSPLHF | TGTGCCAGCAGTAAAAGGGGACAGGGGAATTCACCCCTCCACTTT
NA | TRBJ1-1 | TRBD1 | TRBV2 | CASSVRGLGTEAFF | TGTGCCAGCAGTGTTAGGGGGCTGGGCACTGAAGCTTTCTTT
NA | TRBJ2-7 | NA | TRBV18 | CASSPQQAPEQYF | TGTGCCAGCTCACCGCAACAGGCTCCCGAGCAGTACTTC
NA | TRBJ2-7 | TRBD1 | TRBV27 | CASSGRDRGFEQYF | TGTGCCAGCAGTGGGCGGGACAGGGGGTTCGAGCAGTACTTC
NA | TRBJ1-2 | NA | TRBV28 | CASSLGLLGGGGRNGYTF | TGTGCCAGCAGTTTGGGACTCCTCGGGGGGGGTGGCAGGAATGGCTACACCTTC
NA | TRBJ1-1 | TRBD1 | TRBV6-6 | CASRLRQGMNTEAFF | TGTGCCAGCAGGTTACGACAGGGGATGAACACTGAAGCTTTCTTT
NA | TRBJ2-7 | NA | TRBV27 | CASVGQSHEQYF | TGTGCCAGCGTCGGACAGTCCCACGAGCAGTACTTC
NA | TRBJ2-5 | TRBD1 | TRBV30 | CAWSLRRGETQYF | TGTGCCTGGAGCCTACGCAGGGGGGAGACCCAGTACTTC
NA | TRBJ2-1 | TRBD1 | TRBV7-4 | CASSTGVRSYNEQFF | TGTGCCAGCAGCACAGGGGTACGCTCCTACAATGAGCAGTTCTTC
NA | TRBJ2-7 | NA | TRBV28 | CASSPPARQSYEQYF | TGTGCCAGCAGTCCTCCGGCGCGCCAATCCTACGAGCAGTACTTC
NA | TRBJ1-1 | NA | TRBV30 | CAWSTRANTEAFF | TGTGCCTGGAGTACGAGGGCCAACACTGAAGCTTTCTTT
NA | TRBJ2-5 | NA | TRBV21-1 | CASSKFWGCRTKTQYF | TGTGCCAGCAGCAAATTCTGGGGGTGCCGAACGAAGACCCAGTACTTC
few | TRBJ1-1 | NA | TRBV4-1 | CASSQVRGRLEAFF | TGCGCCAGCAGCCAAGTTAGAGGACGGCTTGAAGCTTTCTTT
NA | TRBJ1-6 | NA | TRBV5-5 | CASSVNPGPGYSPLHF | TGTGCCAGCAGTGTTAACCCGGGACCCGGATATTCACCCCTCCACTTT